This T cell receptor beta chain originates from a study of monozygotic twins with inflammatory bowel disease. Overall study findings and caveats: Healthy twins showed more clonotype sharing with others than IBD patients, especially patients with disease activity.

With respect to this clonotype: Its specificity is not known.

The CDR3 has 15 amino acids. The germline gives CDR1 KGHSH, CDR2 LQKENI. TCRdb reprocessed the 5' RACE reads, with one entry per CDR3 protein and no DNA. This sample's clone table lists some 450,000 distinct CDR3 sequences. The rearrangement uses TRBV18 and TRBJ2-2. The receptor comes from a human donor with ulcerative colitis or Crohn's disease, or a healthy co-twin of an affected twin (not recorded which). Input material: blood. CDR3: CASSPPGQDTGELFF. The variable domain in full, completed from reference TRBV18 and TRBJ2-2, reads NAGVMQNPRHLVRRRGQEARLRCSPMKGHSHVYWYRQLPEEGLKFMVYLQKENIIDESGMPKERFSAEFPKEGPSILRIQQVVRGDSAAYFCASSPPGQDTGELFFGEGSRLTVL.